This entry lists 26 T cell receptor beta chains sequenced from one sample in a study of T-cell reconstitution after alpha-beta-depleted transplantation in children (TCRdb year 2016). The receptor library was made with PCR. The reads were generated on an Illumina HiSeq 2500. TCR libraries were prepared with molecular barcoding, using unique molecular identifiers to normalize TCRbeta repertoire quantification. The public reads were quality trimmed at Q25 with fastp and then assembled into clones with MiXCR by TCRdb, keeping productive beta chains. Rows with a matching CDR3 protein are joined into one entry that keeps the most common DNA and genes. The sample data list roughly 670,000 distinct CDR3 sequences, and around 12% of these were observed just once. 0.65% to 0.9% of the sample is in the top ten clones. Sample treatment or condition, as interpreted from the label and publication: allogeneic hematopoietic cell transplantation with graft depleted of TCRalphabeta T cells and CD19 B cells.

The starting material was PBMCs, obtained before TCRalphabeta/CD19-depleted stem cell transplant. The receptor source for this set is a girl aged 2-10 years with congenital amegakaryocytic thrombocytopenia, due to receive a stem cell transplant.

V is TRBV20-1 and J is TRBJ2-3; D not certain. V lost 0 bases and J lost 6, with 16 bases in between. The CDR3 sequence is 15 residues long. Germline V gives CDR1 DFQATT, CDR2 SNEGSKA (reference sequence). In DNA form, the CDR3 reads TGCAGTGCTAGAGATGTAAAAACGGTCGGGGATACGCAGTATTTT. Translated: CSARDVKTVGDTQYF.

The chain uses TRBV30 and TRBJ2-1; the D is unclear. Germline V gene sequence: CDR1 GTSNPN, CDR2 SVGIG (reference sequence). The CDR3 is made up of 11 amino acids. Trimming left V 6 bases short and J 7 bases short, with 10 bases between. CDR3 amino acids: CACPVSNEQFF. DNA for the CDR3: TGTGCCTGTCCAGTCTCGAATGAGCAGTTCTTC.

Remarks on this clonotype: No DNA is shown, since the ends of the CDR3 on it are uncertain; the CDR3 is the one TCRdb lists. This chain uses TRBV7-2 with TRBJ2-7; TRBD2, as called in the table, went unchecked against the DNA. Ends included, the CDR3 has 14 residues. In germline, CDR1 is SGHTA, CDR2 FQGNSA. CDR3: CASSFGGGSYEHYF.

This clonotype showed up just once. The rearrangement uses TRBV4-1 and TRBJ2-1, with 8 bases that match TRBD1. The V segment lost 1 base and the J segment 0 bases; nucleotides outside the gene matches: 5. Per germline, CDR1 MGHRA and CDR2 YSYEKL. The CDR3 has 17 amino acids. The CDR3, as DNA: TGCGCCAGCAGCCAAGCCATCACAGGGGGCTCCTACAATGAGCAGTTCTTC. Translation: CASSQAITGGSYNEQFF.

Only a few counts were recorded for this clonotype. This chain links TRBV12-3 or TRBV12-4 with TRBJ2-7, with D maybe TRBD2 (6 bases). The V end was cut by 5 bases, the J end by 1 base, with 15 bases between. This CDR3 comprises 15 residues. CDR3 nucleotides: TGTGCCAGCAGTGGACGGGCGGGACCTTCCTACGAGCAGTACTTC. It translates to CASSGRAGPSYEQYF.

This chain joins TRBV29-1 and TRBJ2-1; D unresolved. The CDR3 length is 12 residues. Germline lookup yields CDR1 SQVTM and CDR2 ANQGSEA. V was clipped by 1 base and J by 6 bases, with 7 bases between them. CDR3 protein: CSVEAAGNEQFF. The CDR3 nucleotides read TGCAGCGTTGAAGCGGCTGGCAATGAGCAGTTCTTC.

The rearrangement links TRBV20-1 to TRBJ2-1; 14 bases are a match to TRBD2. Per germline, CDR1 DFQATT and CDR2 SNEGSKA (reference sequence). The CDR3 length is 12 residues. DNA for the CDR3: TGCAGGCCGGGACTAGCGGGAGATGAGCAGTTCTTC. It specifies CRPGLAGDEQFF.

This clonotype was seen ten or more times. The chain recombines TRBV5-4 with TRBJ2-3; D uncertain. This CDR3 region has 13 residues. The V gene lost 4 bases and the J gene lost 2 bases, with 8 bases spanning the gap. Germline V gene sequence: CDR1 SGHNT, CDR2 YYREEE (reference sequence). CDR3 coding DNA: TGTGCCAGCAGCACGTCAGACACAGATACGCAGTATTTT. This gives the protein CASSTSDTDTQYF.

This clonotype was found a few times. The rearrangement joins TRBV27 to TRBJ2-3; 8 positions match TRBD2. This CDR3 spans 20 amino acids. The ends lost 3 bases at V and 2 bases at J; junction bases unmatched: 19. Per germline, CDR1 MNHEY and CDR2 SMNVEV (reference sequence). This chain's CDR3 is CASSFFPWSGSRYYTDTQYF. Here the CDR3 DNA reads TGTGCCAGCAGTTTCTTCCCGTGGAGCGGGAGCCGCTATTACACAGATACGCAGTATTTT.

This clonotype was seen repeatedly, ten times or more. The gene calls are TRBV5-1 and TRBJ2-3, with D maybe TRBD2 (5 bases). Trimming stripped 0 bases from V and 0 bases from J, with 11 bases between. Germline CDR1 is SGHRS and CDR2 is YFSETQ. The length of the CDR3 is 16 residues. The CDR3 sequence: CASSLVALASTDTQYF. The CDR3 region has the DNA TGCGCCAGCAGCTTGGTAGCGCTGGCTAGCACAGATACGCAGTATTTT.

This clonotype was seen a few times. The CDR3, as DNA: TGCAGCGCCATAGGAGGGGGGAACTACAATGAGCAGTTCTTC. Translating gives CSAIGGGNYNEQFF. The chain employs TRBV29-1 and TRBJ2-1, with D perhaps assigned TRBD1 or TRBD2 (6 bases each). Germline V lookup: CDR1 SQVTM, CDR2 ANQGSEA. This CDR3 spans 14 amino acids. V gave up 7 bases and J gave up 3 bases, with 16 bases separating them.

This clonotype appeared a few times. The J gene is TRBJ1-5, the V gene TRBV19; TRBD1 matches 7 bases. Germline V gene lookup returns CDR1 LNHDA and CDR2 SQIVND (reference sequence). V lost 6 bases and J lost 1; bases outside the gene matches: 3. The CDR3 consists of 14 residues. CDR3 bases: TGTGCCAGTAGCAAGACAGGGAGCAATCAGCCCCAGCATTTT. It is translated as CASSKTGSNQPQHF.

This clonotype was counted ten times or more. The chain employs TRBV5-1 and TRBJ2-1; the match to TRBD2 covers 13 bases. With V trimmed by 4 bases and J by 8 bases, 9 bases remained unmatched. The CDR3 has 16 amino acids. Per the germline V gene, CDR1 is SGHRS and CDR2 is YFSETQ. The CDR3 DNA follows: TGCGCCAGCAGCCTACGTACTAGCGGGAGGGCCGATGAGCAGTTCTTC. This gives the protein CASSLRTSGRADEQFF.

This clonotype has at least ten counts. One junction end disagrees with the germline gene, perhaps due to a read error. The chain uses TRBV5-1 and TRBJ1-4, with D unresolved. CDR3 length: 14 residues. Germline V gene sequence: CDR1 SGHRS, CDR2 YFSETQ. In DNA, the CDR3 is TGCGCCAGCAGCATCGAAGGTACTAGTGAAAAACTGTTTTTT. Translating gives CASSIEGTSEKLFF.

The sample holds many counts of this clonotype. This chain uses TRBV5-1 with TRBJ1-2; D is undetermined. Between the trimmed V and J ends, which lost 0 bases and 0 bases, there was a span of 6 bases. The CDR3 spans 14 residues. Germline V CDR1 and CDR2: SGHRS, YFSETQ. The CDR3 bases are TGCGCCAGCAGCTTGGACAGCGCTAACTATGGCTACACCTTC. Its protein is CASSLDSANYGYTF.

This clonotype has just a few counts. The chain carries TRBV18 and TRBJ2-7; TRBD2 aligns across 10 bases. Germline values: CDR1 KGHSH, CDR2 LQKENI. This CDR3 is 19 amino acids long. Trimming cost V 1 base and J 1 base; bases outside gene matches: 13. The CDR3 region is CASSPLPTTSGPSSYEQYF. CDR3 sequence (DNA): TGTGCCAGCTCACCACTGCCGACGACTAGCGGGCCCAGTTCCTACGAGCAGTACTTC.

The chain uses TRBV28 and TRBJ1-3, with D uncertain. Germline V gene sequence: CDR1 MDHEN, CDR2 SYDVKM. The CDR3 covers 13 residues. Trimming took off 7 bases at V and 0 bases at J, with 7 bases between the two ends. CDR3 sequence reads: CASNQVSGNTIYF. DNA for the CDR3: TGTGCCAGCAATCAAGTCTCTGGAAACACCATATATTTT.

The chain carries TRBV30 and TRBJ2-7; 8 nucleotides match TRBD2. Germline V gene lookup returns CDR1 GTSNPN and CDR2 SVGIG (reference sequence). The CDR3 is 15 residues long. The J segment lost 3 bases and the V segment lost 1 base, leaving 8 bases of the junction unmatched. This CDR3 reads CAWSGALAGFYEQYF. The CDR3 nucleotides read TGTGCCTGGAGTGGAGCCCTAGCGGGTTTCTACGAGCAGTACTTC.

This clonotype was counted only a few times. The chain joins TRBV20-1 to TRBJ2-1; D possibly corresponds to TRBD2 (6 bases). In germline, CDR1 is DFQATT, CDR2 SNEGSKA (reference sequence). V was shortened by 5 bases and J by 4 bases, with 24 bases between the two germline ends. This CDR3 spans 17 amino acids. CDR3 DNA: TGCAGTGCTGACGGGCAGGGTGGAGGGCGGGGATACAATGAGCAGTTCTTC. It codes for CSADGQGGGRGYNEQFF.

The CDR3: CASSPIPGLGYRGNQPQHF. Written as DNA, the CDR3 is TGTGCCAGCAGTCCCATCCCGGGACTGGGATACAGGGGCAATCAGCCCCAGCATTTT. The chain has TRBV3-1 and TRBJ1-5; D perhaps matches TRBD1 (6 bases). The CDR3 has 19 amino acids. CDR1 LGHDT and CDR2 YNNKEL come from the germline V gene (reference sequence). The V and J ends lost 6 bases and 2 bases respectively, with 26 bases between them.

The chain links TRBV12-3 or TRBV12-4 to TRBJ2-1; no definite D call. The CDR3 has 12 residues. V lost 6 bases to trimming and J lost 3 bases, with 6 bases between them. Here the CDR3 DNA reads TGTGCCAGCAGCAACAACTACAATGAGCAGTTCTTC. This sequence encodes CASSNNYNEQFF.

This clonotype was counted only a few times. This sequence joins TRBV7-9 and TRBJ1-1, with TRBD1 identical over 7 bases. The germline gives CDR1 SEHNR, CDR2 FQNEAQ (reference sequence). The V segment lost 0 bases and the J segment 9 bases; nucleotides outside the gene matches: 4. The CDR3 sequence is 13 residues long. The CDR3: CASSLARDSKAFF. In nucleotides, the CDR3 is TGTGCCAGCAGCTTAGCCCGGGACAGCAAAGCTTTCTTT.

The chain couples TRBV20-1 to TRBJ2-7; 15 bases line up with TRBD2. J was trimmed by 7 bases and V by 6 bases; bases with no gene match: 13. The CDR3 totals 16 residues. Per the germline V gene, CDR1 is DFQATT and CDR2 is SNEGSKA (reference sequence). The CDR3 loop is CSALSHRTSGRGEQYF. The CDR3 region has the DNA TGCAGTGCCCTAAGCCACAGGACTAGCGGGAGGGGAGAGCAGTACTTC.

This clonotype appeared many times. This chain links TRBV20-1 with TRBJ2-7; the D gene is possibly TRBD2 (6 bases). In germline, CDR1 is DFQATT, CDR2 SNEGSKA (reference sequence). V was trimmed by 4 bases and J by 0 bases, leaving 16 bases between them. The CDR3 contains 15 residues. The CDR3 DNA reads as TGCAGTGCTACGTGGGGACTCGATAGCTCCTACGAGCAGTACTTC. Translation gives CSATWGLDSSYEQYF.

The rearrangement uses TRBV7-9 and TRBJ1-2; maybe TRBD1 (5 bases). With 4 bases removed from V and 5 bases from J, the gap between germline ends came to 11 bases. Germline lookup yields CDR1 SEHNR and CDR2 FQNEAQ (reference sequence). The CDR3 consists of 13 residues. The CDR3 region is CASSSLGVYGYTF. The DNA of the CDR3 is TGTGCCAGCAGCTCCCTGGGGGTTTATGGCTACACCTTC.

The CDR3 reads CSVTGPGTSGRDTQYF. CDR3 coding DNA: TGCAGCGTGACGGGACCCGGGACTAGCGGGCGGGATACGCAGTATTTT. This sequence joins TRBV29-1 and TRBJ2-3; TRBD2 matches at 12 bases. V lost 6 bases and J lost 6; bases outside the gene matches: 13. The CDR3 runs 16 residues. CDR1 SQVTM and CDR2 ANQGSEA come from the germline V gene.